A selection of T cell receptor beta chains follows, all from one sample in a study of blood T cell dynamics during melanoma immunotherapy. Clones were sequenced by immunoSEQ multiplex PCR, and TCRdb holds only the in-frame ones, with some missing. The data contain some 15,000 clones, about 81% of them singletons. Sequenced here: blood, sampled from a patient treated with checkpoint blockade. The receptors were gathered from a human donor with melanoma. The CDR3 runs from the conserved cysteine through the conserved F or W. A D gene is named only where the DNA matches it firmly. Only some rows state a clone size, as once, few, many or a class for expanded clones.

V gene	clone size	D gene	J gene	CDR3 DNA	CDR3 protein
TRBV19	.	TRBD1	TRBJ2-7	TGTGCCAGTAGTGGGGACAGGCGATTGTTCCACGAGCAGTACTTC	CASSGDRRLFHEQYF
TRBV5-1	.	.	TRBJ2-5	TGCGCCAGCAGCCACGACCCCGGCAGCCAAGAGACCCAGTACTTC	CASSHDPGSQETQYF
TRBV7-2	.	TRBD1	TRBJ1-1	TGTGCCAGCAGCTATCGACAGGGGGGCACTGAAGCTTTCTTT	CASSYRQGGTEAFF
TRBV5-1	.	.	TRBJ2-7	TGCGCCAGCAGCCGTCGGACAGCCTACGAGCAGTACTTC	CASSRRTAYEQYF
TRBV29-1	.	.	TRBJ2-6	TGCAGCGTTCGCGTGTGGGGGGCCAACGTCCTGACTTTC	CSVRVWGANVLTF
TRBV19	.	TRBD1	TRBJ2-6	TGTGCCAGTAGTACGAAAGGGGGCGCTGGGGCCAACGTCCTGACTTTC	CASSTKGGAGANVLTF
TRBV4-3	.	.	TRBJ1-1	TGCGCCAGCTCGCACCACGGGGAGAACACTGAAGCTTTCTTT	CASSHHGENTEAFF
TRBV11-2	.	.	TRBJ2-1	TGTGCCAGCAGCTGGGACCCGAATGAGCAGTTCTTC	CASSWDPNEQFF
TRBV5-1	.	TRBD2	TRBJ2-3	TGCGCCAGCAGCTTGAGCGGGGGGGGCACAGATACGCAGTATTTT	CASSLSGGGTDTQYF
TRBV7-9	.	.	TRBJ1-5	TGTGCCAGCAACCGGGACCTCAATCAGCCCCAGCATTTT	CASNRDLNQPQHF
TRBV2	.	.	TRBJ1-5	TGTGCCAGCAGCGAGGCCGGTGACCCTCAGCATTTT	CASSEAGDPQHF
TRBV20-1	.	.	TRBJ2-1	TGCAGTGCTAGGTTAGCAGAGCAGTTCTTC	CSARLAEQFF
TRBV29-1	.	.	TRBJ1-2	TGCAGCGTTGAGGGTGACGGCGGCTACACCTTC	CSVEGDGGYTF
TRBV7-2	.	TRBD2	TRBJ2-7	TGTGCCAGCAGCCAGCCGGGACTATTCTCCTACGAGCAGTACTTC	CASSQPGLFSYEQYF
TRBV27	once	.	TRBJ2-3	TGTGCCAGCAGTTTTGGATCAGATACGCAGTATTTT	CASSFGSDTQYF
TRBV11-2	.	TRBD2	TRBJ2-1	TGTGCCAGCAGCCCAGGCTCGACTAGCGGGTCCTACAATGAGCAGTTCTTC	CASSPGSTSGSYNEQFF
TRBV7-6	.	TRBD2	TRBJ2-5	TGTGCCAGCAGCTTAGCCCCCAGCGGGGGGTGGCAAGAGACCCAGTACTTC	CASSLAPSGGWQETQYF
TRBV28	.	.	TRBJ2-7	TGTGCCAGCAGATGGGGGGCCTACGAGCAGTACTTC	CASRWGAYEQYF
TRBV15	.	.	TRBJ2-6	TGTGCCACCAGCAAAGGAGGATCTGGGGCCAACGTCCTGACTTTC	CATSKGGSGANVLTF
TRBV4-3	once	.	TRBJ2-5	TGCGCCAGCAGCCAGTGGCTCAGGGAAACAGAGACCCAGTACTTC	CASSQWLRETETQYF
TRBV29-1	.	.	TRBJ1-1	TGCAGCGTTGATAAGGGGGGGGGCACTGAAGCTTTCTTT	CSVDKGGGTEAFF
TRBV5-6	.	TRBD2	TRBJ2-5	TGTGCCAGCAGCTTACTAGCGGGGAACTCGGGGGAGACCCAGTACTTC	CASSLLAGNSGETQYF
TRBV18	once	TRBD2	TRBJ2-5	TGTGCCAGCTCACCACGGACTAGCGTAAATTGGGAGCCCCAGTACTTC	CASSPRTSVNWEPQYF
TRBV28	.	.	TRBJ2-7	TGTGCCAGCAGTCCCGGGACGGCTGCGATCGAGCAGTACTTC	CASSPGTAAIEQYF
TRBV28	once	TRBD1	TRBJ2-7	TGTGCCAGCAGTTTCACCGGGACAGGTTCCTACGAGCAGTACTTC	CASSFTGTGSYEQYF
TRBV10-3	.	.	TRBJ2-5	TGTGCCATCAGTGGGGAGAGAGACAGTCAAGAGACCCAGTACTTC	CAISGERDSQETQYF
TRBV7-9	.	.	TRBJ2-3	TGTGCCAGCAGCTTGAATAGTTTGCAGTATTTT	CASSLNSLQYF
TRBV6-4	.	.	TRBJ2-1	TGTGCCAGCAGCTTACAGGGTTACAATGAGCAGTTCTTC	CASSLQGYNEQFF
TRBV10-3	.	.	TRBJ1-1	TGTGCCATCAAAAGATCGGACGAAACGGCCACTGAAGCTTTCTTT	CAIKRSDETATEAFF
TRBV11-1	.	TRBD1	TRBJ1-2	TGTGCCAGCAGCCTCGACAGGGGGGGCTATGGCTACACCTTC	CASSLDRGGYGYTF
TRBV27	.	.	TRBJ2-1	TGTGCCAGCATTCCGCGCGGGACTCATAACTACAATGAGCAGTTCTTC	CASIPRGTHNYNEQFF
TRBV6-1	.	TRBD1	TRBJ2-7	TGTGCCAGCAGGGAGGACAGGGGGCCCCTCGGCGAGCAGTACTTC	CASREDRGPLGEQYF
TRBV7-8	.	.	TRBJ1-2	TGTGCCAGCACCATACCGGGAAGTGGCTACACCTTC	CASTIPGSGYTF
TRBV14	.	.	TRBJ2-3	TGTGCCAGCAGCCAAAGAGCGGAGCGTTTAGGAGATACGCAGTATTTT	CASSQRAERLGDTQYF
TRBV7-2	once	TRBD1	TRBJ1-1	TGTGCCAGCAGCCTTCCCCAGCAGGGGGTGACTGAAGCTTTCTTT	CASSLPQQGVTEAFF
TRBV30	.	.	TRBJ2-3	TGTGCCTTTAGCGTAACTAGCACAGATACGCAGTATTTT	CAFSVTSTDTQYF
TRBV5-1	.	TRBD2	TRBJ2-1	TGCGCCAGCAGCTTGGCTGTGGGAGGGCCTCGTGAGCAGTTCTTC	CASSLAVGGPREQFF
TRBV5-4	.	TRBD2	TRBJ2-7	TGTGCCAGCAGCAAGGTGGGACTAGCATCCTACGAGCAGTACTTC	CASSKVGLASYEQYF
TRBV5-1	.	TRBD1	TRBJ2-3	TGCGCCAGCAGCCGGGACAGGCAGGATACGCAGTATTTT	CASSRDRQDTQYF
TRBV5-4	hyperexpanded	.	TRBJ2-7	TGTGCCAGCAGCTTGGCCGGGGGAAGCTCCTACGAGCAGTACTTC	CASSLAGGSSYEQYF
TRBV7-7	.	.	TRBJ2-1	TGTGCTAGCAGCATCATGCAGGGGACTGAGCAGTTCTTC	CASSIMQGTEQFF
TRBV28	.	TRBD1	TRBJ1-1	TGTGCCAGCAGACCGACAGGGAGGTCGAACACTGAAGCTTTCTTT	CASRPTGRSNTEAFF
TRBV28	.	TRBD1	TRBJ1-5	TGTGCCAGCAGCCCTGACAGGGGCAATCAGCCCCAGCATTTT	CASSPDRGNQPQHF
TRBV28	few	.	TRBJ2-3	TGTGCCAGCAGTCCCTCCAGGGATACGCAGTATTTT	CASSPSRDTQYF
TRBV28	.	.	TRBJ1-5	TGTGCCAGCAGGCGGACAGATTATAGCAATCAGCCCCAGCATTTT	CASRRTDYSNQPQHF
TRBV18	.	.	TRBJ1-2	TGTGCCAGCTCACCAAGGCAGCCGGACTATGGCTACACCTTC	CASSPRQPDYGYTF
TRBV5-6	.	.	TRBJ2-7	TGTGCCAGCAGCTTGGAGGCGGGCTTAGGCGAGCAGTACTTC	CASSLEAGLGEQYF
TRBV6-1	.	TRBD1	TRBJ1-5	TGTGCCAGCAGGGACAGGGGGAACAATCAGCCCCAGCATTTT	CASRDRGNNQPQHF
TRBV11-1	.	.	TRBJ1-1	TGTGCCAGCAGCCCTCGGACGGGACCGAACACTGAAGCTTTCTTT	CASSPRTGPNTEAFF